These 5 T cell receptor beta chains were sequenced from one sample in a study of response to subunit inactivated influenza vaccine. Via MiXCR, TCRdb re-called the RT-PCR reads, giving one row per CDR3 protein. The sample lists 500,000 to 600,000 distinct CDR3 sequences, roughly 12% occurring once. Sequencing was performed on PBMCs from blood, taken on the day of vaccination. The receptors originated from a man between 45 and 60 years old who received an inactivated influenza vaccine.

In nucleotides, the CDR3 is TGTGCCAGCAGCCCAATCCGGGACTATGGCTACACCTTC. It codes for CASSPIRDYGYTF. The chain recombines TRBV6-6 with TRBJ1-2; D is unclear. This CDR3 is built from 13 residues. With 6 bases removed from V and 3 bases from J, the gap between germline ends came to 11 bases. Germline V CDR1 and CDR2: MNHNY, SVGAGI (reference sequence).

The J gene is TRBJ2-5, the V gene TRBV12-3 or TRBV12-4; 11 bases match TRBD2. Trimming at V came to 3 bases and at J to 7 bases, leaving 7 bases not matched to a gene. The CDR3 consists of 15 residues. CDR3 protein: CASSFLAGGPRTQYF. CDR3 coding DNA: TGTGCCAGCAGTTTCCTAGCGGGGGGCCCGAGGACCCAGTACTTC.

This clonotype has more than one count but fewer than ten. The J gene is TRBJ2-5, the V gene TRBV3-1, with a possible D match to TRBD1 (6 bases). CDR1 is LGHDT and CDR2 is YNNKEL in the germline V gene (reference sequence). Trimming cost V 0 bases and J 1 base, with 9 bases left between them. This CDR3 has 15 residues. The CDR3 region is CASSQDGQSQETQYF. CDR3 DNA sequence: TGTGCCAGCAGCCAAGACGGACAGTCCCAAGAGACCCAGTACTTC.

This clonotype was observed a handful of times. The rearrangement joins TRBV20-1 to TRBJ2-7, with D maybe TRBD2 (6 bases). The length of the CDR3 is 15 residues. Trimming pared 5 bases from V and 0 bases from J, leaving 17 bases between. Germline loops: CDR1 DFQATT, CDR2 SNEGSKA (reference sequence). Here the CDR3 DNA reads TGCAGTGCTCCTAAGGTGCGGGGTAGCTCCTACGAGCAGTACTTC. It translates to CSAPKVRGSSYEQYF.

The chain employs TRBV6-5 and TRBJ2-3, with D possibly TRBD2 on 6 matching bases. With 6 bases removed from V and 1 base from J, the gap between germline ends came to 14 bases. The CDR3 runs to 15 residues. CDR1 is MNHEY and CDR2 is SVGAGI in the germline V gene. The CDR3 here is CASRLGTSGTDTQYF. CDR3 nucleotide sequence: TGTGCCAGCAGACTCGGGACTTCAGGCACAGATACGCAGTATTTT.